The source of this T cell receptor beta chain is a study of blood T cells in healthy people across ages. The V gene end was trimmed by 4 bases and the J gene end by 5 bases; junction bases not matched to a gene: 16. The CDR3 has 17 residues. Germline assignment: CDR1 SGHRS and CDR2 YFSETQ. A second PCR, run for roughly 7 to 11 cycles, used a sample-barcoded 5' primer plus a J-beta primer mix. TCRdb redid the calling of the 5' RACE reads with MiXCR, one entry per CDR3 protein. The sample has 550,000 to 700,000 distinct CDR3 sequences; approximately 27% are singletons. The sequenced material came from blood. The receptor was derived from a woman aged 70-85 years in good health. The chain carries TRBV5-1 and TRBJ2-7; TRBD1 matches at 9 bases. CDR3 sequence: CASSLGQGGDYLDEQYF. CDR3 DNA sequence: TGCGCCAGCAGCCTGGGACAGGGTGGAGATTATCTCGACGAGCAGTACTTC.